This TCR beta chain originates from a study of blood T cell repertoires in COVID-19. CDR1 and CDR2 (germline): SGHRS, YFSETQ. The CDR3 extends over 19 amino acids. V trimming: 5 bases; J trimming: 5 bases; junction bases outside the gene matches: 22. The protocol was immunoSEQ multiplex PCR, while the TCRdb copy is restricted to in-frame clones and leaves out a portion. The sample yields about 170,000 clones, approximately 90% seen once. Grouping used clinical history reported by participants in a survey and questionnaire. The sequencing sample was made of PBMCs or T cells enriched from blood (not recorded which). This chain uses TRBV5-1 with TRBJ2-1; 7 bases fit TRBD2. This sequence was found in a woman aged 18-35 years who had recovered from COVID-19. The CDR3 reads CASSPELRGRARSDNEQFF. Here the CDR3 DNA reads TGCGCCAGCAGTCCTGAACTACGGGGGAGGGCCCGTTCTGACAATGAGCAGTTCTTC.